This passage covers 26 T cell receptor beta chains from one sample sequenced in a study of glioma-infiltrating T cells. Using RNA template, CDR3s of TCR alpha and beta were amplified with iRepertoire arm-PCR. Via MiXCR, TCRdb re-called the multiplex PCR reads, giving one row per CDR3 protein. The sample has some 40,000 distinct CDR3 sequences, about a fifth seen once. The source material was glioma tissue, nonneoplastic brain tissue, or PBMCs (not recorded which). Receptors were obtained from a human donor with low-grade glioma or glioblastoma, undergoing nonglioma brain surgery, or in good health (not recorded which).

This clonotype has at least ten counts. J is TRBJ2-5 and V is TRBV6-1, with D perhaps matching TRBD2 (6 bases). Germline assignment: CDR1 MNHNS and CDR2 SASEGT. The CDR3 totals 15 residues. V lost 4 bases and J lost 3, with 15 bases in between. This CDR3 reads CASSALRVAEETQYF. Written as DNA, the CDR3 is TGTGCCAGCAGTGCTCTTCGGGTAGCGGAAGAGACCCAGTACTTC.

This clonotype appeared many times. This chain connects TRBV10-2 to TRBJ1-5, with TRBD1 identical over 10 bases. Germline loops: CDR1 WSHSY, CDR2 SAAADI. The J segment lost 4 bases and the V segment lost 3 bases, leaving 3 bases of the junction unmatched. This CDR3 has 15 residues. CDR3 bases: TGCGCCAGCAGTGATGACAGGGGGCGGAATCAGCCCCAGCATTTT. Encoded protein: CASSDDRGRNQPQHF.

In regard to this clonotype: One junction end disagrees with the germline gene, perhaps due to a read error. The chain carries TRBV28 and TRBJ2-7, with 11 bases that match TRBD1. Germline CDR1 and CDR2: MDHEN and SYDVKM. The CDR3 is 15 amino acids. CDR3 protein: CASSPSGQGDYEQYF. As DNA, the CDR3 is TGTGCCAGCAGTCCGTCGGGACAGGGGGACTACGAGCAGTACTTT.

As to this clonotype: A much larger clone is a single base away; this may be a read error. This rearrangement joins TRBV12-5 to TRBJ2-7; D is unresolved. CDR1 and CDR2 (germline): LGHNT, FRNRAP. Between the trimmed V and J ends, which lost 2 bases and 3 bases, there was a span of 20 bases. This CDR3 region has 17 residues. CDR3 bases: TGTGCTAGTGGTTTGTCACCGGCACACCTCCTCTACTACGAGCAGTACTTC. Its protein product is CASGLSPAHLLYYEQYF.

This clonotype showed up many times. V is TRBV2 and J is TRBJ2-1; no clear D. With 6 bases removed from V and 8 bases from J, the gap between germline ends came to 14 bases. The CDR3 is made up of 13 amino acids. Germline CDR1 SNHLY, CDR2 FYNNEI. CDR3 amino acids: CASRPLGVDEQFF. In DNA, the CDR3 is TGTGCCAGCAGACCCCTAGGAGTGGATGAGCAGTTCTTC.

This clonotype came up many times. The chain joins TRBV12-3 or TRBV12-4 to TRBJ2-1, with TRBD2 matching 8 bases. The CDR3 length is 15 residues. Germline trimming cut 7 bases from V and 6 bases from J; bases unmatched to any gene: 11. The CDR3 loop reads CASTPWSGRGNEQFF. The CDR3 DNA sequence: TGTGCCAGCACACCTTGGAGCGGGAGAGGCAATGAGCAGTTCTTC.

This clonotype was seen repeatedly, ten times or more. CDR3 in DNA: TGCGCCAGCAGCCAAGCCGGGACAGGCGCCTACAATGAGCAGTTCTTC. This gives the protein CASSQAGTGAYNEQFF. This chain links TRBV4-1 with TRBJ2-1, with TRBD1 matching over 8 bases. The CDR3 runs 16 residues. J gave up 2 bases and V 1 base, and 4 bases lay outside the gene matches. CDR1 and CDR2 from the germline V gene are MGHRA and YSYEKL.

This clonotype was detected many times. The chain uses TRBV5-8 and TRBJ1-1, with D maybe TRBD1 (6 bases). The CDR3 loop spans 15 amino acids. CDR1 is SGHTS, CDR2 YDEGEE, per germline. The V end was cut by 6 bases, the J end by 4 bases, with 19 bases between. CDR3 residues: CASIPRGFHGTEAFF. The CDR3 bases are TGTGCCAGCATCCCAAGGGGGTTTCATGGCACTGAAGCTTTCTTT.

This clonotype was found many times. This sequence joins TRBV4-3 and TRBJ1-1; D is undetermined. The CDR3 extends over 15 amino acids. Germline CDR1 is LGHNA and CDR2 is YSLEER. With 3 bases removed from V and 3 bases from J, the gap between germline ends came to 14 bases. The chain's CDR3 is CASSQEPRTYTEAFF. The DNA for the CDR3 is TGCGCCAGCAGCCAGGAACCTCGAACCTACACTGAAGCTTTCTTT.

This clonotype was seen ten or more times. J is TRBJ2-2 and V is TRBV18; tentatively, D is TRBD2 (6 bases). The germline V and J ends were trimmed by 3 bases and 1 base, with 12 bases remaining between them. Germline CDR1 reads KGHSH; CDR2 reads LQKENI. The CDR3 length is 16 residues. The CDR3 is CASSPLPGLNTGELFF. CDR3 coding DNA: TGTGCCAGCTCACCTCTACCGGGACTGAACACCGGGGAGCTGTTTTTT.

In its sample, this clonotype was seen many times. The chain carries TRBV6-1 and TRBJ2-1; D possibly matches TRBD1 or TRBD2 (5 bases each). CDR1 MNHNS and CDR2 SASEGT come from the germline V gene. Trimming stripped 5 bases from V and 1 base from J, with 9 bases between. The CDR3 sequence is 14 residues long. The CDR3 nucleotides are TGTGCCAGCAGTTGGGACGATTCCTACAATGAGCAGTTCTTC. Amino acid sequence: CASSWDDSYNEQFF.

As to this clonotype: It may be a read error: a sequence one base away is much more abundant. This chain connects TRBV19 to TRBJ1-5; no clear D gene. V dropped 3 bases and J dropped 0 bases, with 18 bases sitting between them. Looked up from germline, CDR1 is LNHDA and CDR2 is SQIVND (reference sequence). The CDR3 is 18 residues long. CDR3 sequence reads: CASSIPPWSLDSNQPQHF. CDR3 nucleotides: TGTGCCAGTAGTATCCCCCCGTGGAGTCTTGATAGCAATCAGCCCCAGCATTTT.

This clonotype was detected many times. In DNA form, the CDR3 reads TGTGCCAGCAGTTCGGGACAGGGGTTCTCGGTGGACTATGGCTACACCTTC. This codes for CASSSGQGFSVDYGYTF. The rearrangement uses TRBV2 and TRBJ1-2, with 10 positions matching TRBD1. CDR3 length: 17 residues. The trim removed 5 bases at V and 3 bases at J, leaving 12 bases unmatched. Germline V gene lookup returns CDR1 SNHLY and CDR2 FYNNEI.

Regarding this clonotype: Sequence at one end of the junction differs from germline and may be a read error. The genes are TRBV19 and TRBJ2-1; the D gene is possibly TRBD2 (5 bases). The germline V gene encodes CDR1 LNHDA and CDR2 SQIVND (reference sequence). The CDR3 contains 15 residues. The CDR3 loop is CSSSIPGIGYNEQFF. CDR3 coding DNA: TGTTCCAGTAGTATCCCCGGGATAGGGTACAATGAGCAGTTCTTC.

About this clonotype itself: Since a much larger clone is just one base distant, this may be a read error. The V call is TRBV18, the J call TRBJ2-1; D gene uncertain. V shed 2 bases and J shed 8 bases, with 13 bases lying between them. The CDR3 sequence is 14 residues long. Germline CDR1 KGHSH, CDR2 LQKENI. The CDR3, as DNA: TGTGCCAGCTCACCAGAAGACATATACGATGAGCAGTTCTTC. This codes for CASSPEDIYDEQFF.

The V and J genes are TRBV28 and TRBJ1-2; 10 bases agree with TRBD1. Germline V gene lookup returns CDR1 MDHEN and CDR2 SYDVKM. CDR3 length equals 16 residues. Here the CDR3 DNA reads TGTGTTAGCAGTTCATCGCCGGGACAGGGGCGAGCCGGCTACACCTTC. Encoded protein: CVSSSSPGQGRAGYTF.

This clonotype was observed a handful of times. This chain links TRBV10-2 with TRBJ2-5, with TRBD1 identical over 7 bases. The CDR3 loop spans 13 amino acids. Germline CDR1 reads WSHSY; CDR2 reads SAAADI. Trimming cost V 6 bases and J 5 bases; bases outside gene matches: 6. Here the CDR3 reads CASSLTGSETQYF. Here the CDR3 DNA reads TGCGCCAGCAGCCTGACAGGGAGCGAGACCCAGTACTTC.

Note on this clonotype: At one end, the junction sequence differs from germline, possibly due to a read error. The chain is built from TRBV20-1 and TRBJ2-1; D may be TRBD1 (5 bases). Per germline, CDR1 DFQATT and CDR2 SNEGSKA (reference sequence). This CDR3 is built from 13 residues. This CDR3 reads CSPEDISYGEQFF. DNA for the CDR3: TGCAGTCCCGAGGACATCAGTTACGGTGAGCAGTTCTTT.

This clonotype was counted ten times or more. The V gene is TRBV15, the J gene TRBJ2-3; D is unresolved. V lost 1 base to trimming and J lost 0 bases, with 8 bases between them. The CDR3 is 15 amino acids. CDR1 and CDR2 (germline): LNHNV, YYDKDF (reference sequence). CDR3 amino acids: CATSRGIGSTDTQYF. CDR3 DNA: TGTGCCACCAGCAGAGGCATTGGTAGCACAGATACGCAGTATTTT. The variable domain in full, with the rest retrieved from reference TRBV15 and TRBJ2-3, is DAMVIQNPRYQVTQFGKPVTLSCSQTLNHNVMYWYQQKSSQAPKLLFHYYDKDFNNEADTPDNFQSRRPNTSFCFLDIRSPGLGDTAMYLCATSRGIGSTDTQYFGPGTRLTVL.

This clonotype was detected ten times or more. The J gene is TRBJ2-5, the V gene TRBV2, with 8 bases aligning to TRBD1. Germline assignment: CDR1 SNHLY and CDR2 FYNNEI. The CDR3 loop spans 11 amino acids. Losses at the gene ends were 5 bases for V and 13 bases for J; bases not matched to a gene: 6. This CDR3 is CASSSGQATYF. The CDR3 bases are TGTGCCAGCAGTTCGGGACAGGCCACGTACTTC.

This clonotype was seen ten or more times. The rearrangement joins TRBV7-9 to TRBJ1-1; D unresolved. The CDR3 covers 13 residues. The germline CDR1 and CDR2 sequences are SEHNR and FQNEAQ (reference sequence). Trimming stripped 4 bases from V and 8 bases from J, with 14 bases between. The CDR3 nucleotides are TGTGCCAGCAGCTCCTACAATTCCGTCGAAGCTTTCTTT. As protein: CASSSYNSVEAFF.

This clonotype was detected ten times or more. The chain couples TRBV27 to TRBJ1-3, with a tentative D call TRBD1 (5 bases). V was pared by 5 bases and J by 4 bases, with 15 bases between. Germline V CDR1 and CDR2: MNHEY, SMNVEV (reference sequence). The CDR3 loop spans 15 amino acids. CDR3 residues: CASSPRAGPGNTIYF. The CDR3 bases are TGTGCCAGCAGTCCCCGGGCAGGGCCCGGAAACACCATATATTTT.

This clonotype appeared many times. CDR3 in amino acids: CASSLPVQGWMHSPLHF. The CDR3 coding sequence is TGTGCCAGCAGTTTACCCGTACAGGGGTGGATGCATTCACCCCTCCACTTT. The chain has TRBV28 and TRBJ1-6; TRBD1 aligns across 7 bases. The CDR3 covers 17 residues. With 2 bases clipped from V and 8 bases from J, the junction kept 12 bases outside the gene matches. Germline CDR1 reads MDHEN; CDR2 reads SYDVKM.

This clonotype was counted many times. The rearrangement links TRBV6-1 to TRBJ2-1; D possibly corresponds to TRBD1 (5 bases). V was trimmed by 4 bases and J by 5 bases, leaving 15 bases between them. Germline assignment: CDR1 MNHNS and CDR2 SASEGT. The length of the CDR3 is 15 residues. Written as DNA, the CDR3 is TGTGCCAGCAGTGTGCCAGGGTTCACACACAATGAGCAGTTCTTC. This encodes CASSVPGFTHNEQFF.

The rearrangement links TRBV28 to TRBJ2-7; TRBD2 aligns across 7 bases. Germline CDR1 and CDR2: MDHEN and SYDVKM. Trimming removed 2 bases from V and 1 base from J; junction bases left unmatched: 5. The length of the CDR3 is 15 residues. The CDR3 loop is CASSLGGGRSYEQYF. The CDR3 region has the DNA TGTGCCAGCAGTTTAGGCGGGGGACGGTCCTACGAGCAGTACTTC.

This clonotype was found once. A much larger clone differs from this one at a single base, so this may be a read error. The chain is built from TRBV29-1 and TRBJ1-1; no definite D call. V lost 4 bases and J 7 bases, leaving 7 bases between the germline ends. The germline V gene has CDR1 SQVTM and CDR2 ANQGSEA. The CDR3 totals 10 residues. The DNA for the CDR3 is TGCAGCGTTGCGACCATTGAAGCTTTCTTT. This codes for CSVATIEAFF.